This is a list of T cell receptor beta chains from one sample in a study of cytomegalovirus exposure and HLA in healthy donors. Only in-frame clones appear in the TCRdb table, and some are missing; sequencing was by immunoSEQ multiplex PCR. The profile shows over 130,000 clones, 60% to 85% of them singletons. Input material: PBMCs. The origin of the receptors is a man aged 45 to 65 in good health and CMV-seropositive. The CDR3 runs from the conserved cysteine through the conserved F or W. A D gene is named only where the DNA matches it firmly. Rows give clone size only sometimes, using once, few, many, or a class for an expanded clone.

size	length	V	D	J	DNA	CDR3
.	16	TRBV9	.	TRBJ1-6	TGTGCCAGCAGCGTAGATCCGAGCTCCTATAATTCACCCCTCCACTTT	CASSVDPSSYNSPLHF
.	14	TRBV10-3	.	TRBJ2-7	TGTGCCATCAGGAAGGGGATAAGATCCTACGAGCAGTACTTC	CAIRKGIRSYEQYF
.	15	TRBV28	.	TRBJ1-5	TGTGCCAGCAGTAGCCTTGGGGGGATCAGTCAGCCCCAGCATTTT	CASSSLGGISQPQHF
few	12	TRBV10-3	TRBD1	TRBJ1-1	TGTGCCATCCGACAGGGAAACACTGAAGCTTTCTTT	CAIRQGNTEAFF
.	15	TRBV18	.	TRBJ1-3	TGTGCCAGCTCACCACGGGCGACAGATGGAAACACCATATATTTT	CASSPRATDGNTIYF
once	15	TRBV28	TRBD1	TRBJ1-3	TGTGCCAGCAGTCCGACAGGGGATATTGGAAACACCATATATTTT	CASSPTGDIGNTIYF
.	15	TRBV30	TRBD2	TRBJ2-4	TGTGCCTGGAGTACCATTGTAGCGGGGGCAAACATTCAGTACTTC	CAWSTIVAGANIQYF
.	14	TRBV6-5	.	TRBJ2-3	TGTGCCAGCAGTTACTCGAGAGACGGAGGGACGCAGTATTTT	CASSYSRDGGTQYF
.	19	TRBV29-1	.	TRBJ2-5	TGCAGCGTTGAATTTAGGACCCCTGGGGCGGGGTCCCACCAAGAGACCCAGTACTTC	CSVEFRTPGAGSHQETQYF
.	17	TRBV5-1	.	TRBJ2-1	TGCGCCAGCAGCTTGACGGGTGGCGGGGCATCCTACAATGAGCAGTTCTTC	CASSLTGGGASYNEQFF
.	15	TRBV5-1	TRBD2	TRBJ2-7	TGCGCCAGCAGCTTGGGGACTAGCGGGAGTTACGAGCAGTACTTC	CASSLGTSGSYEQYF
.	14	TRBV6-5	TRBD1	TRBJ1-5	TGTGCCAGCAGGCCGGGACAGCCAAATCAGCCCCAGCATTTT	CASRPGQPNQPQHF
.	15	TRBV5-1	.	TRBJ2-3	TGCGCCAGCAGATCGGTTGGAGATTCTTCAGATACGCAGTATTTT	CASRSVGDSSDTQYF
.	13	TRBV4-1	.	TRBJ1-1	TGCGCCAGCAGCCAAGAACAGGGAACTGAAGCTTTCTTT	CASSQEQGTEAFF
.	18	TRBV5-3	TRBD1	TRBJ2-7	TGTGCCAGAAGCGGCACCGGGACAGAAAGTGTGGGCCCCTACGAGCAGTACTTC	CARSGTGTESVGPYEQYF
.	13	TRBV5-1	TRBD1	TRBJ1-2	TGCGCCAGCAGCGCACAGGGGGGCTATGGCTACACCTTC	CASSAQGGYGYTF
.	18	TRBV11-2	TRBD2	TRBJ2-1	TGTGCCAGCAGCTTAGATCGTATTAGCGGGAGGCGGGGCAATGAGCAGTTCTTC	CASSLDRISGRRGNEQFF
.	17	TRBV5-6	TRBD1	TRBJ1-3	TGTGCCAGCAGCGACCGGGACAGGGGTCTTTATGGAAACACCATATATTTT	CASSDRDRGLYGNTIYF
.	15	TRBV5-1	TRBD2	TRBJ2-5	TGCGCCAGCAGCTTGGGTGCGGGAGACGGAGAGACCCAGTACTTC	CASSLGAGDGETQYF
.	15	TRBV5-6	TRBD2	TRBJ2-1	TGTGCCAGCAGCTTTTTAGCGGGAGGGCCGAATGAGCAGTTCTTC	CASSFLAGGPNEQFF
.	15	TRBV19	.	TRBJ1-2	TGTGCCAGTAGTATAGAAGGGGCGTCTAACTATGGCTACACCTTC	CASSIEGASNYGYTF
.	15	TRBV4-1	TRBD1	TRBJ2-7	TGCGCCAGCAGCCAAACTCCGGGACAGAACTACGAGCAGTACTTC	CASSQTPGQNYEQYF